This passage covers 19 T cell receptor beta chains from one sample sequenced in a study of T cell responses to AZD1222 COVID-19 vaccine. Method: immunoSEQ multiplex PCR; TCRdb's copy keeps in-frame clones and lacks some. The data hold approximately 70,000 clones, with 86% observed a single time. The starting material was peripheral blood, obtained on day 0 of AZD1222 vaccination. The receptors derive from an adult in good health.

The rearrangement links TRBV6-5 to TRBJ2-5; D is uncertain. This CDR3 spans 10 amino acids. Germline V gene lookup returns CDR1 MNHEY and CDR2 SVGAGI. V lost 7 bases to trimming and J lost 5 bases, with 5 bases between them. The CDR3 nucleotides are TGTGCCAGCACCGGGGAGACCCAGTACTTC. It is translated as CASTGETQYF.

The genes are TRBV5-6 and TRBJ1-2; 7 bases agree with TRBD1. Per germline, CDR1 SGHDT and CDR2 YYEEEE. The CDR3 runs 13 residues. V shed 2 bases, J shed 3 bases, and the junction held 1 base outside the gene matches. This CDR3 is CASSFGTDYGYTF. The CDR3 DNA is TGTGCCAGCAGCTTCGGGACAGACTATGGCTACACCTTC.

The chain employs TRBV6-5 and TRBJ1-1, with unresolved D. V was shortened by 8 bases and J by 3 bases, with 13 bases between the two germline ends. This CDR3 is built from 13 residues. Germline CDR1 MNHEY, CDR2 SVGAGI. CDR3 bases: TGTGCCAGCGGAGAGGAAAGGGACACTGAAGCTTTCTTT. Protein product: CASGEERDTEAFF.

The genes are TRBV6-1 and TRBJ2-7, with 10 bases aligning to TRBD1. The germline V gene encodes CDR1 MNHNS and CDR2 SASEGT. The V gene end was trimmed by 5 bases and the J gene end by 6 bases; junction bases not matched to a gene: 7. The CDR3 is 14 residues long. The CDR3 DNA sequence: TGTGCCAGCAGTCTAGGGACAGGGGTGCCCGAGCAGTACTTC. Its translation is CASSLGTGVPEQYF.

V is TRBV12-5 and J is TRBJ2-3; 11 bases are shared with TRBD1. The CDR3 consists of 17 residues. V was pared by 4 bases and J by 4 bases, with 10 bases of the junction left unmatched. Germline CDR1 LGHNT, CDR2 FRNRAP. CDR3 region: CASGSSGTGGVPDTQYF. The CDR3 bases are TGTGCTAGTGGTTCAAGCGGGACAGGGGGTGTCCCAGATACGCAGTATTTT. Drawing the rest from reference TRBV12-5 and TRBJ2-3, the complete variable domain is DARVTQTPRHKVTEMGQEVTMRCQPILGHNTVFWYRQTMMQGLELLAYFRNRAPLDDSGMPKDRFSAEMPDATLATLKIQPSEPRDSAVYFCASGSSGTGGVPDTQYFGPGTRLTVL.

The chain combines TRBV28 with TRBJ1-1, with 7 bases aligning to TRBD1. The CDR3 has 15 amino acids. V gave up 3 bases and J gave up 0 bases; unmatched junction bases: 4. Germline V gene sequence: CDR1 MDHEN, CDR2 SYDVKM. The chain's CDR3 is CASSFDREMNTEAFF. CDR3 DNA sequence: TGTGCCAGCAGTTTCGACAGGGAGATGAACACTGAAGCTTTCTTT.

This sequence joins TRBV9 and TRBJ2-1; D is unclear. Germline V gives CDR1 SGDLS, CDR2 YYNGEE. V lost 5 bases, J lost 0 bases, and 15 bases lay in between. The CDR3 has 16 residues. CDR3 sequence reads: CASSVNKGSSYNEQFF. DNA for the CDR3: TGTGCCAGCAGTGTAAACAAGGGAAGCTCCTACAATGAGCAGTTCTTC.

The genes are TRBV27 and TRBJ1-2; TRBD1 might be the D (5 bases). Germline V gene sequence: CDR1 MNHEY, CDR2 SMNVEV (reference sequence). This CDR3 has 14 residues. Trimming shortened V by 10 bases and J by 4 bases, and 19 bases separated the two germline ends. This chain's CDR3 is CATRFGGGIYGYTF. CDR3 bases: TGTGCCACCCGTTTCGGCGGGGGGATCTATGGCTACACCTTC.

CDR3 region: CASSPDRGLSGNTIYF. The CDR3 DNA follows: TGTGCCAGCTCCCCGGACAGGGGGCTTTCTGGAAACACCATATATTTT. The rearrangement links TRBV18 to TRBJ1-3; 11 bases are shared with TRBD1. In germline, CDR1 is KGHSH, CDR2 LQKENI. This CDR3 contains 16 residues. Losses at the gene ends were 6 bases for V and 1 base for J; bases not matched to a gene: 5.

The chain carries TRBV5-1 and TRBJ2-7; D ambiguous. CDR3 length equals 11 residues. Germline V CDR1 and CDR2: SGHRS, YFSETQ. Trimming cost V 0 bases and J 5 bases, with 3 bases left between them. In DNA form, the CDR3 reads TGCGCCAGCAGCTTGGCAGACGAGCAGTACTTC. Its protein is CASSLADEQYF. Drawing the rest from reference TRBV5-1 and TRBJ2-7, the complete variable domain is KAGVTQTPRYLIKTRGQQVTLSCSPISGHRSVSWYQQTPGQGLQFLFEYFSETQRNKGNFPGRFSGRQFSNSRSEMNVSTLELGDSALYLCASSLADEQYFGPGTRLTVT.

The CDR3 DNA reads TGTGCCAGCAGTCCACCCCCGGGGGCTTTCTTT. Translated, it gives CASSPPPGAFF. The J gene is TRBJ1-1, the V gene TRBV28; no definite D call. The length of the CDR3 is 11 residues. V lost 5 bases to trimming and J lost 11 bases, with 12 bases between them. Germline V lookup: CDR1 MDHEN, CDR2 SYDVKM. The variable domain in full, completed from reference TRBV28 and TRBJ1-1, reads DVKVTQSSRYLVKRTGEKVFLECVQDMDHENMFWYRQDPGLGLRLIYFSYDVKMKEKGDIPEGYSVSREKKERFSLILESASTNQTSMYLCASSPPPGAFFGQGTRLTVV.

In its sample, this clone was seen once. The gene calls are TRBV6-6 and TRBJ2-3; TRBD2 might be the D (6 bases). In germline, CDR1 is MNHNY, CDR2 SVGAGI (reference sequence). The CDR3 contains 13 residues. With 6 bases removed from V and 5 bases from J, the gap between germline ends came to 12 bases. The CDR3: CASRPSGEDTQYF. The CDR3 region has the DNA TGTGCCAGCAGGCCATCGGGGGAAGATACGCAGTATTTT.

In its sample, this clone was seen once. The chain couples TRBV11-2 to TRBJ1-6; no firm D call. Trimming pared 4 bases from V and 9 bases from J, leaving 19 bases between. CDR3 length: 16 residues. Germline V gene sequence: CDR1 SGHAT, CDR2 FQNNGV. CDR3 coding DNA: TGTGCCAGCAGCTCACCCCTTGCAGGTTATCGTTCACCCCTCCACTTT. Translated: CASSSPLAGYRSPLHF.

This clone was found a few times. V gene TRBV4-3 combines with J gene TRBJ2-1, with 7 bases that match TRBD2. CDR1 is LGHNA, CDR2 YSLEER, per germline. The V and J ends lost 0 bases and 4 bases, in that order; junction bases with no gene match: 9. CDR3 length: 17 amino acids. CDR3 nucleotide sequence: TGCGCCAGCAGCCAAGATCCTGAGACTAGCCCATACAATGAGCAGTTCTTC. This encodes CASSQDPETSPYNEQFF.

The chain has TRBV27 and TRBJ2-5; D gene unclear. The CDR3 spans 13 residues. V lost 5 bases and J 0 bases, leaving 7 bases between the germline ends. From germline, CDR1 is MNHEY and CDR2 SMNVEV (reference sequence). CDR3 sequence reads: CASSPLYQETQYF. The CDR3 nucleotides are TGTGCCAGCAGTCCCCTGTACCAAGAGACCCAGTACTTC.

The gene calls are TRBV2 and TRBJ1-1, with 7 bases matching TRBD1. The CDR3 is made up of 14 amino acids. Germline V CDR1 and CDR2: SNHLY, FYNNEI. V shed 7 bases and J 1 base; nucleotides not matched to a gene: 6. The CDR3 nucleotides are TGTGCCAGCAAGAAGGGACAGTCGAACACTGAAGCTTTCTTT. This sequence encodes CASKKGQSNTEAFF. The full variable domain, with the rest looked up from reference TRBV2 and TRBJ1-1, is EPEVTQTPSHQVTQMGQEVILRCVPISNHLYFYWYRQILGQKVEFLVSFYNNEISEKSEIFDDQFSVERPDGSNFTLKIRSTKLEDSAMYFCASKKGQSNTEAFFGQGTRLTVV.

The chain joins TRBV7-8 to TRBJ2-1; maybe TRBD2 (6 bases). V lost 3 bases and J lost 2, with 11 bases in between. Germline CDR1 is SGHVS and CDR2 is FQNEAQ. This CDR3 has 15 residues. Here the CDR3 reads CASSFLAETYNEQFF. The CDR3 coding sequence is TGTGCCAGCAGCTTCTTAGCGGAGACCTACAATGAGCAGTTCTTC.

The chain combines TRBV6-5 with TRBJ2-7; TRBD1 matches 7 bases. With 4 bases clipped from V and 4 bases from J, the junction kept 7 bases outside the gene matches. The CDR3 consists of 14 residues. In germline, CDR1 is MNHEY, CDR2 SVGAGI. DNA for the CDR3: TGTGCCAGCAGTTTCCGACAGGGTGCGTACGAGCAGTACTTC. Amino acids: CASSFRQGAYEQYF.

CDR3 coding DNA: TGTGCCAGCAGTTTGGGGGGGAATGAAAAACTGTTTTTT. It translates to CASSLGGNEKLFF. V gene TRBV12-3 or TRBV12-4 combines with J gene TRBJ1-4; D may be TRBD1 (5 bases). With 3 bases removed from V and 5 bases from J, the gap between germline ends came to 7 bases. The CDR3 loop spans 13 amino acids.